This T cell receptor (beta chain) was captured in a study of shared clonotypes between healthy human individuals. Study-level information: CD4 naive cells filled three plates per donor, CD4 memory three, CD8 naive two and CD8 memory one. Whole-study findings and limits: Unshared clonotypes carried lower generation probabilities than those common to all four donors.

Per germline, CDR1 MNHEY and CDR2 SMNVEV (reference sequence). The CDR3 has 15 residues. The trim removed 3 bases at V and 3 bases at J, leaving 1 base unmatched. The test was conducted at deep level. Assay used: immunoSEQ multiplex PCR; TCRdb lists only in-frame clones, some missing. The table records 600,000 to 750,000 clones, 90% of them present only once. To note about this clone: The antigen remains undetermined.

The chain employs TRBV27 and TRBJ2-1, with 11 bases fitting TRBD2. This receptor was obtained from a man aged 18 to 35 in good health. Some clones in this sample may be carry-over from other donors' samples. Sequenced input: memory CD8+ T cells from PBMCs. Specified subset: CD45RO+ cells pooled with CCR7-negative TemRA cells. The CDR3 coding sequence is TGTGCCAGCAGTTTGACTAGCGGGATCTACAATGAGCAGTTCTTC. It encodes CASSLTSGIYNEQFF.